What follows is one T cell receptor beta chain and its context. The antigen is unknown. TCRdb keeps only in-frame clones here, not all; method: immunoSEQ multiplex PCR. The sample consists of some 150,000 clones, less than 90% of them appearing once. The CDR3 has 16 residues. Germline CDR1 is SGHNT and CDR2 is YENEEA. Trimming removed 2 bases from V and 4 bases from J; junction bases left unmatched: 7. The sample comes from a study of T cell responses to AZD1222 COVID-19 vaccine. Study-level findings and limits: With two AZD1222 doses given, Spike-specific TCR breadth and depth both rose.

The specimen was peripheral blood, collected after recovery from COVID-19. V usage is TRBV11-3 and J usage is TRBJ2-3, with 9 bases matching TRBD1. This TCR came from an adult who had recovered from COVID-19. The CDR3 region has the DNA TGTGCCAGCAGCTTAAGCGGGACAGGGCGGTCAGATACGCAGTATTTT. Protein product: CASSLSGTGRSDTQYF.